These T cell receptor beta chains were read from a single sample in a study of CD8+ T cells in alopecia areata. Method: immunoSEQ multiplex PCR; TCRdb's copy keeps in-frame clones and lacks some. The table lists 100,000 to 140,000 clones, 84% of them singletons. Source: CD8+ T cells sorted from blood, taken at week 24, from a patient treated with tofacitinib. The receptors shown here come from a human donor with alopecia areata. CDR3s include the opening cysteine and the closing phenylalanine or tryptophan.

TRBV5-4 | CASSLDGEHEQYF
TRBV27 | CASSYSVSYEQYF
TRBV30 | CAWSPVGDLAKNIQYF
TRBV11-2 | CASSFGASTDTQYF
TRBV27 | CASSALAGFAPSTDTQYF
TRBV6-1 | CASSEALGGYRNEQFF
TRBV27 | CASTPGLSADTQYF
TRBV29-1 | CSVEVVREGRPRETQYF
TRBV4-1 | CASSQVGQNYGYTF
TRBV7-9 | CASSPRNSRTDTQYF
TRBV7-9 | CASSNGIAGGTDTQYF
TRBV10-2 | CASSDLDEQYF
TRBV27 | CASSFTGQSYGYTF
TRBV15 | CATSRVGDSTGELFF
TRBV2 | CASSEWRGGNQPQHF
TRBV27 | CASSLWAPSGGYEQYF
TRBV7-8 | CASTFSAGGIYEKLFF
TRBV4-1 | CASSPEPGRQETQYF
TRBV27 | CASSPVSVPTQETQYF
TRBV6-1 | CASSETSGGHYEQYF
TRBV4-1 | CASSPGGVPDTQYF
TRBV2 | CASRGPGEADTQYF
TRBV18 | CASSRSYNEQFF
TRBV2 | CASSGTGGTYEQYF
TRBV30 | CAWSVTGGGHGYTF
TRBV29-1 | CSVEGSEAGADTQYF
TRBV15 | CATSVSGRSNTEAFF
TRBV30 | CAWSEGQGVYEQYF
TRBV4-1 | CASSQDSKGRTRHYGYTF
TRBV29-1 | CSVPRATGELFF
TRBV5-6 | CASHPWGSTQPQHF
TRBV5-6 | CASSLGGGLAGREQFF
TRBV7-9 | CASSLASTDTQYF
TRBV25-1 | CASSPDSPERIGNTIYF
TRBV2 | CASSDVGLKSTGELFF
TRBV4-3 | CASSQDNGGAPYNEQFF
TRBV2 | CASSGVTYEQYF
TRBV7-9 | CATSGGDYEQYF
TRBV2 | CASRDRPYNEQFF
TRBV29-1 | CSVDERTGEWSSYNEQFF
TRBV29-1 | CSVIPRGQNTEAFF
TRBV10-3 | CAISDPLTGDTEAFF